A selection of T cell receptor beta chains follows, all from one sample in a study of blood T cell repertoires in COVID-19. The assay was immunoSEQ multiplex PCR, and TCRdb's table has in-frame clones only and misses some. This sample has approximately 120,000 clones, with around 78% found just once. Specimen: peripheral blood. All receptors derive from a human donor in a cohort sampled during active COVID-19. CDR3s include the opening cysteine and the closing phenylalanine or tryptophan. D genes are given only for firm matches. The size entry is marked missing in some rows and otherwise reads once, few, many or a size class.

d_call	v_call	clone_size	cdr3_length	j_call	cdr3_aa	cdr3_nt
-	TRBV3-1/TRBV3-2	-	13	TRBJ1-2	CASSQEQSYGYTF	TGTGCCAGCAGCCAAGAACAGTCCTATGGCTACACCTTC
-	TRBV6-4	few	17	TRBJ1-5	CASSDPDAASSNQPQHF	TGTGCCAGCAGTGACCCCGATGCGGCATCTAGCAATCAGCCCCAGCATTTT
TRBD2	TRBV6-6	-	14	TRBJ2-3	CASSPTSVADTQYF	TGTGCCAGCAGTCCGACTAGCGTGGCAGATACGCAGTATTTT
-	TRBV6-2/TRBV6-3	-	15	TRBJ2-7	CASSYSDLISHEQYF	TGTGCCAGCAGTTACTCGGATTTAATTAGCCACGAGCAGTACTTC
-	TRBV3-1/TRBV3-2	-	21	TRBJ1-5	CASSQEGTGTHRNKGYQPQHF	TGTGCCAGCAGCCAAGAGGGGACCGGGACACATCGAAATAAGGGGTATCAGCCCCAGCATTTT
TRBD1	TRBV14	-	20	TRBJ2-7	CASSQVLVRTGGLRRYEQYF	TGTGCCAGCAGCCAAGTCCTGGTAAGGACAGGGGGCCTCAGGCGCTACGAGCAGTACTTC
-	TRBV5-1	once	14	TRBJ2-7	CASSLPGDGYEQYF	TGCGCCAGCAGCCTCCCAGGGGACGGCTACGAGCAGTACTTC
TRBD1	TRBV14	-	20	TRBJ2-7	CASSQGARAYGQGISYEQYF	TGTGCCAGCAGCCAAGGCGCCCGAGCTTATGGACAGGGTATCTCCTACGAGCAGTACTTC
TRBD2	TRBV15	-	17	TRBJ2-5	CATRAGTSGGAEETQYF	TGTGCCACCAGGGCCGGGACTAGCGGGGGGGCCGAAGAGACCCAGTACTTC
-	TRBV2	-	15	TRBJ1-6	CASSERRRDNSPLHF	TGTGCCAGCAGTGAACGACGGAGGGACAATTCACCCCTCCACTTT
TRBD2	TRBV13	-	16	TRBJ2-1	CASSPGTSGGAWEQFF	TGTGCCAGCAGCCCCGGGACTAGCGGGGGGGCCTGGGAGCAGTTCTTC
TRBD1	TRBV6-5	-	14	TRBJ1-2	CASRPGGTNYGYTF	TGTGCCAGCAGGCCAGGGGGGACAAACTATGGCTACACCTTC
-	TRBV28	-	12	TRBJ1-2	CASRSGNYGYTF	TGTGCCAGCAGATCGGGGAACTATGGCTACACCTTC
TRBD1	TRBV6-1	many	15	TRBJ1-1	CASSDRTGYNTEAFF	TGTGCCAGCAGTGATCGGACAGGGTATAATACTGAAGCTTTCTTT
TRBD1	TRBV30	-	16	TRBJ2-1	CAWTDMGQGNGNEQFF	TGTGCCTGGACCGACATGGGACAGGGAAACGGCAATGAGCAGTTCTTC
-	TRBV7-9	-	14	TRBJ2-1	CASSLGGSYNEQFF	TGTGCCAGCAGCTTAGGAGGCAGTTACAATGAGCAGTTCTTC
TRBD2	TRBV15	-	16	TRBJ2-7	CATSPRTSGGPYEQYF	TGTGCCACCAGCCCCCGGACTAGCGGGGGTCCCTACGAGCAGTACTTC
TRBD1	TRBV4-1	-	14	TRBJ2-7	CASSQDRVSYEQYF	TGCGCCAGCAGCCAGGACAGGGTCTCCTACGAGCAGTACTTC
-	TRBV21-1	-	17	TRBJ2-5	CASSKFTSGGFGQTQYF	TGTGCCAGCAGCAAATTTACTAGCGGGGGTTTTGGGCAGACCCAGTACTTC
TRBD2	TRBV5-4	-	15	TRBJ2-1	CASSSWTSGGGEQFF	TGTGCCAGCAGCTCTTGGACTAGCGGGGGAGGGGAGCAGTTCTTC
TRBD2	TRBV29-1	-	13	TRBJ2-7	CSVRAGGTYEQYF	TGCAGCGTTCGAGCGGGGGGAACCTACGAGCAGTACTTC
-	TRBV6-1	-	15	TRBJ2-1	CASSEALFGGNEQFF	TGTGCCAGCAGTGAAGCGCTATTTGGAGGGAATGAGCAGTTCTTC
-	TRBV28	once	13	TRBJ2-5	CASSLARVETQYF	TGTGCCAGCAGTTTAGCGCGGGTAGAGACCCAGTACTTC
-	TRBV5-4	-	15	TRBJ1-3	CASSWGGGNPTTIYF	TGTGCCAGCAGCTGGGGAGGGGGTAATCCTACCACCATATATTTT
-	TRBV27	-	14	TRBJ2-7	CASSWGTGTYEQYF	TGTGCCAGCAGTTGGGGCACCGGAACTTACGAGCAGTACTTC
-	TRBV5-1	-	16	TRBJ2-7	CASSLRLGSQSVESHF	TGCGCCAGCAGCTTGAGATTGGGCAGTCAATCGGTCGAGAGTCACTTC
-	TRBV18	once	16	TRBJ2-5	CASSPLSGVTQETQYF	TGTGCCAGCTCACCGTTATCGGGGGTTACACAAGAGACCCAGTACTTC
-	TRBV5-4	-	14	TRBJ2-1	CASSLGGLNNEQFF	TGTGCCAGCAGCTTGGGGGGACTGAACAATGAGCAGTTCTTC
-	TRBV10-3	-	14	TRBJ2-1	CATQSGGADNEQFF	TGTGCCACCCAGAGTGGGGGGGCCGACAATGAGCAGTTCTTC
-	TRBV12-2	-	11	TRBJ2-4	CASRQVSIQYF	TGTGCAAGTCGCCAGGTAAGCATTCAGTACTTC
TRBD1	TRBV11-2	few	16	TRBJ2-1	CASSKGQGATNNEQFF	TGTGCCAGCAGCAAAGGCCAGGGGGCTACTAACAATGAGCAGTTCTTC